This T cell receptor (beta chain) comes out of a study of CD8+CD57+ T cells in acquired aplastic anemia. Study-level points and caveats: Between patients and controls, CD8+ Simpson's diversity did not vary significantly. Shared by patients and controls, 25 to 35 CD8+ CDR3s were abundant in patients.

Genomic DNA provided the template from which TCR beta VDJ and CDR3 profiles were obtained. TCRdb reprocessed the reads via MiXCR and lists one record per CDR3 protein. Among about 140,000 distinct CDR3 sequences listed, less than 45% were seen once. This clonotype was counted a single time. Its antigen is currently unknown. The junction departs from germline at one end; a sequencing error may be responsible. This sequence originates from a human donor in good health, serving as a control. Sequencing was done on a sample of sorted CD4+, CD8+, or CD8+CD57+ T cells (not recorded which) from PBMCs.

In nucleotides, the CDR3 is TGCGCCAGCAGAACACAGACCACAGATACGCAGTATTTT. This encodes CASRTQTTDTQYF. V and J are TRBV7-6 and TRBJ2-3; D is uncertain. This CDR3 has 13 amino acids. Germline values: CDR1 SGHVS, CDR2 FNYEAQ.